These 20 T cell receptor beta chains came from one sample sequenced in a study of shared clonotypes between healthy human individuals. Only CD45RO-negative cells positively selected for CCR7 counted as naive CD8 cells, so terminally differentiated effector memory CD45RA+ cells were excluded. TCRdb keeps only in-frame clones here, not all; method: immunoSEQ multiplex PCR. Counted here are hundreds of thousands of clones, 95% occurring once; the ten biggest clones make up approximately 0.11%. Material for sequencing was naive CD8+ T cells sorted from blood. The receptors were sampled from a woman under 40 in good health.

This clone came up once. V usage is TRBV7-2 and J usage is TRBJ2-7, with 10 nucleotides matching TRBD2. The CDR3 length is 15 residues. Losses at the gene ends were 4 bases for V and 4 bases for J; bases not matched to a gene: 7. From germline, CDR1 is SGHTA and CDR2 FQGNSA. The CDR3 here is CASSWGAGGPYEQYF. In DNA, the CDR3 is TGTGCCAGCAGCTGGGGAGCGGGAGGGCCTTACGAGCAGTACTTC.

In its sample, this clone was seen once. V gene TRBV6-5 combines with J gene TRBJ1-2; D call uncertain. The CDR3 has 13 residues. CDR1 MNHEY and CDR2 SVGAGI come from the germline V gene. Trimming took off 5 bases at V and 8 bases at J, with 15 bases between the two ends. CDR3 sequence reads: CASSPVGLEGYTF. CDR3 nucleotides: TGTGCCAGCAGTCCGGTAGGGCTTGAGGGCTACACCTTC.

The chain carries TRBV28 and TRBJ2-5, with 7 bases identical to TRBD2. Germline CDR1 is MDHEN and CDR2 is SYDVKM. The CDR3 loop spans 14 amino acids. With V trimmed by 7 bases and J by 5 bases, 10 bases remained unmatched. The CDR3 reads CASTQGGVWETQYF. DNA of the CDR3: TGTGCCAGCACCCAGGGAGGGGTGTGGGAGACCCAGTACTTC.

This chain uses TRBV28 with TRBJ2-5, with D unclear. The J call may be mistaken, given a closer DNA end match to TRBJ2-7. CDR3 length: 12 residues. Germline lookup yields CDR1 MDHEN and CDR2 SYDVKM. Here the CDR3 reads CASTHSSYEQYF. The DNA of the CDR3 is TGTGCCAGCACCCACAGTAGCTACGAGCAGTACTTC.

V gene TRBV4-1 combines with J gene TRBJ2-3; 12 bases are shared with TRBD2. CDR1 is MGHRA, CDR2 YSYEKL, per germline. The trim removed 4 bases at V and 4 bases at J, leaving 6 bases unmatched. The CDR3 runs to 16 residues. The CDR3 here is CASSPTSGSTADTQYF. Here the CDR3 DNA reads TGCGCCAGCAGCCCGACTAGCGGGAGTACCGCAGATACGCAGTATTTT.

To note about this clone: Different DNA sequences within this sample yield the same CDR3. V and J are TRBV6-5 and TRBJ1-2; D call uncertain. V was clipped by 0 bases and J by 4 bases, with 9 bases between them. Per the germline V gene, CDR1 is MNHEY and CDR2 is SVGAGI. CDR3 length: 14 residues. CDR3 bases: TGTGCCAGCAGTTACTCGCCAGGTTTCTATGGCTACACCTTC. It yields the protein CASSYSPGFYGYTF.

The chain joins TRBV27 to TRBJ1-2; 7 bases agree with TRBD1. The V gene's germline CDR1 is MNHEY and CDR2 SMNVEV (reference sequence). V trimming: 0 bases; J trimming: 4 bases; junction bases outside the gene matches: 8. CDR3 length equals 16 residues. CDR3 coding DNA: TGTGCCAGCAGTTTATCTCGGCCAGGGGGTATCTATGGCTACACCTTC. The encoded protein is CASSLSRPGGIYGYTF.

V and J are TRBV27 and TRBJ2-7; no definite D call. CDR1 is MNHEY and CDR2 is SMNVEV in the germline V gene (reference sequence). The V end lost 5 bases, the J end lost 3 bases, and 14 bases lay between the germline ends. The CDR3 totals 14 residues. CDR3 amino acids: CASSPNSKNYEQYF. CDR3 nucleotide sequence: TGTGCCAGCAGTCCGAATTCGAAAAACTACGAGCAGTACTTC.

This chain links TRBV5-1 with TRBJ2-7; D perhaps matches TRBD2 (6 bases). The CDR3 contains 14 residues. CDR1 and CDR2 from the germline V gene are SGHRS and YFSETQ. V was cut by 0 bases and J by 5 bases, with 12 bases left in between. This CDR3 is CASSLAGSLHEQYF. The DNA of the CDR3 is TGCGCCAGCAGCTTGGCCGGGAGTTTGCACGAGCAGTACTTC.

The V gene is TRBV28, the J gene TRBJ2-5, with D uncertain. CDR1 and CDR2 from the germline V gene are MDHEN and SYDVKM. The germline V and J ends were trimmed by 6 bases and 0 bases, with 11 bases remaining between them. The CDR3 spans 14 residues. CDR3 in amino acids: CASSKIRDQETQYF. For the CDR3, the DNA is TGTGCCAGCAGCAAAATCCGGGACCAAGAGACCCAGTACTTC.

The chain joins TRBV25-1 to TRBJ2-1, with D tentatively TRBD2 (5 bases). Germline V gives CDR1 MGHDK, CDR2 SYGVNS. The CDR3 extends over 11 amino acids. V was cut by 9 bases and J by 8 bases, with 11 bases left in between. The CDR3 sequence is CASGQEDEQFF. In nucleotides, the CDR3 is TGTGCCAGTGGCCAGGAGGATGAGCAGTTCTTC.

V is TRBV15 and J is TRBJ2-7; D gene ambiguous. CDR3 length: 14 residues. V was shortened by 0 bases and J by 3 bases, with 9 bases between the two germline ends. Germline assignment: CDR1 LNHNV and CDR2 YYDKDF (reference sequence). DNA of the CDR3: TGTGCCACCAGCAGAGATCGAACAGACTACGAGCAGTACTTC. It yields the protein CATSRDRTDYEQYF. Looking up the rest from reference TRBV15 and TRBJ2-7 gives the full variable domain: DAMVIQNPRYQVTQFGKPVTLSCSQTLNHNVMYWYQQKSSQAPKLLFHYYDKDFNNEADTPDNFQSRRPNTSFCFLDIRSPGLGDTAMYLCATSRDRTDYEQYFGPGTRLTVT.

J is TRBJ2-1 and V is TRBV7-6, with a tentative D call TRBD2 (9 bases). The CDR3 contains 16 residues. Germline V gene data show CDR1 as SGHVS and CDR2 as FNYEAQ. V lost 5 bases and J lost 13, with 27 bases in between. The chain's CDR3 is CASSQGASSGSSVQFF. CDR3 bases: TGTGCCAGCAGCCAGGGGGCGAGTAGCGGGAGTAGCGTTCAGTTCTTC.

The gene calls are TRBV27 and TRBJ2-1; 11 bases align to TRBD2. Unmatched junction bases numbered 3, after V lost 2 bases and J lost 6 bases. CDR1 and CDR2 from the germline V gene are MNHEY and SMNVEV (reference sequence). The CDR3 is 15 amino acids. In DNA form, the CDR3 reads TGTGCCAGCAGTTTAATAACTAGCGGGAGCAATGAGCAGTTCTTC. Its translation is CASSLITSGSNEQFF.

This chain links TRBV19 with TRBJ1-2, with D perhaps matching TRBD1 (6 bases). V was shortened by 3 bases and J by 4 bases, with 18 bases between the two germline ends. The length of the CDR3 is 16 residues. The V gene's germline CDR1 is LNHDA and CDR2 SQIVND (reference sequence). The CDR3 region is CASSILLGGDGYGYTF. The CDR3 DNA reads as TGTGCCAGTAGTATCCTTCTAGGGGGGGACGGCTATGGCTACACCTTC.

The chain recombines TRBV6-6 with TRBJ1-1; TRBD1 is a possible D gene (5 bases). Trimming cost V 11 bases and J 0 bases, with 13 bases left between them. CDR1 is MNHNY, CDR2 SVGAGI, per germline (reference sequence). CDR3 length equals 13 residues. CDR3 nucleotide sequence: TGTGCCCTAAGGACATCCTTGAACACTGAAGCTTTCTTT. Translation: CALRTSLNTEAFF.

V is TRBV5-1 and J is TRBJ2-7, with D possibly matching TRBD2 (7 bases). This CDR3 spans 15 amino acids. The V and J ends lost 4 bases and 2 bases respectively, with 16 bases between them. The germline V gene encodes CDR1 SGHRS and CDR2 YFSETQ. CDR3 residues: CASSRLAAGAYEQYF. The CDR3, as DNA: TGCGCCAGCAGCCGACTAGCCGCAGGGGCCTACGAGCAGTACTTC.

This chain links TRBV5-1 with TRBJ2-5; TRBD2 agrees at 7 bases. Losses at the gene ends were 0 bases for V and 5 bases for J; bases not matched to a gene: 7. The CDR3 contains 15 residues. Germline-derived CDR1 and CDR2 are SGHRS and YFSETQ. In DNA form, the CDR3 reads TGCGCCAGCAGCTTGGTCGCGGGAGTTCGGGAGACCCAGTACTTC. Its translation is CASSLVAGVRETQYF.

This clone was observed once. This sample includes further DNA sequences coding for the same CDR3. J is TRBJ2-1 and V is TRBV13, with a tentative D call TRBD2 (5 bases). Trimming shortened V by 3 bases and J by 0 bases, and 6 bases separated the two germline ends. In germline, CDR1 is PRHDT, CDR2 FYEKMQ (reference sequence). This CDR3 region has 14 residues. CDR3 in amino acids: CASSLGSSYNEQFF. The CDR3 nucleotides read TGTGCCAGCAGCTTGGGGAGCTCCTACAATGAGCAGTTCTTC. Supplemented by reference TRBV13 and TRBJ2-1, the full variable domain reads AAGVIQSPRHLIKEKRETATLKCYPIPRHDTVYWYQQGPGQDPQFLISFYEKMQSDKGSIPDRFSAQQFSDYHSELNMSSLELGDSALYFCASSLGSSYNEQFFGPGTRLTVL.

The V call is TRBV15, the J call TRBJ1-1; 8 bases are a match to TRBD1. Germline CDR1 is LNHNV and CDR2 is YYDKDF (reference sequence). Trimming at V came to 0 bases and at J to 0 bases, leaving 21 bases not matched to a gene. The CDR3 consists of 22 residues. The CDR3 loop is CATSRDLSRGPESTIMNTEAFF. The CDR3, as DNA: TGTGCCACCAGCAGAGATCTGAGCAGGGGGCCGGAGTCAACGATCATGAACACTGAAGCTTTCTTT.